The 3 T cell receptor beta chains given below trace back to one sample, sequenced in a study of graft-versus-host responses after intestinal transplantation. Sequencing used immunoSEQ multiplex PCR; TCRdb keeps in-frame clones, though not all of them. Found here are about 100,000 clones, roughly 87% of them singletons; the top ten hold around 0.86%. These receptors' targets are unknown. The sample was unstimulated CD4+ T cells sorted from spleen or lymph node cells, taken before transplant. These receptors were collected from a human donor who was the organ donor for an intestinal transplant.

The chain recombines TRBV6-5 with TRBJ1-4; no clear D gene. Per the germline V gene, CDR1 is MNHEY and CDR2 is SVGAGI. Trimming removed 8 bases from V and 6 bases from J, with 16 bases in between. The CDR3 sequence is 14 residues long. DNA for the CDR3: TGTGCCAGCCCGCGGGAGGGTGTGGATGAAAAACTGTTTTTT. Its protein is CASPREGVDEKLFF.

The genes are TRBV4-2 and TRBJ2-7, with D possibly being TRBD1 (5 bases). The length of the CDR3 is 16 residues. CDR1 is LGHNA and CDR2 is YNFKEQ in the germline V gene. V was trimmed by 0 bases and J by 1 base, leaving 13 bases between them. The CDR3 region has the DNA TGTGCCAGCAGCCAAGATTTTCGACAGCGATCCTACGAGCAGTACTTC. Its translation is CASSQDFRQRSYEQYF.

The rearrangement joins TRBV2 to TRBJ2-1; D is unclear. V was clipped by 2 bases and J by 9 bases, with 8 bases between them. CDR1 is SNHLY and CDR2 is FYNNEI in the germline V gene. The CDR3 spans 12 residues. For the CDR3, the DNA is TGTGCCAGCAGTGAAAGGCCACCTGAGCAGTTCTTC. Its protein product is CASSERPPEQFF.